The 23 T cell receptor beta chains presented below share a single source sample, sequenced in a study of blood T cell repertoires in COVID-19. Only in-frame clones appear in the TCRdb table, and some are missing; sequencing was by immunoSEQ multiplex PCR. The sample carries 200,000 to 300,000 clones, roughly 84% recorded once. The sample was peripheral blood. The receptors stem from a man aged 35 to 55 with acute or convalescent COVID-19.

This clone was counted only a few times. V usage is TRBV4-2 and J usage is TRBJ2-1; the match to TRBD1 covers 8 bases. The CDR3 covers 16 residues. J was trimmed by 5 bases and V by 1 base; bases with no gene match: 7. Germline CDR1 is LGHNA and CDR2 is YNFKEQ. The CDR3 DNA reads TGTGCCAGCAGCCAAGTAGGACAGGGTGCAAACAATGAGCAGTTCTTC. Amino acid sequence: CASSQVGQGANNEQFF.

The chain links TRBV30 to TRBJ1-4; D ambiguous. The CDR3 extends over 15 amino acids. Germline V lookup: CDR1 GTSNPN, CDR2 SVGIG (reference sequence). V was shortened by 3 bases and J by 6 bases, with 17 bases between the two germline ends. The CDR3 reads CAWSPGDGNHEKLFF. The CDR3 DNA reads as TGTGCCTGGAGCCCGGGAGACGGAAATCATGAAAAACTGTTTTTT.

J is TRBJ1-2 and V is TRBV10-3; 7 bases are shared with TRBD1. Germline V gene data show CDR1 as ENHRY and CDR2 as SYGVKD. The CDR3 contains 14 residues. After removal of 7 bases from V and 0 bases from J, the junction contained 5 bases not matched to a gene. The CDR3 DNA is TGTGCCATCACCAGGGGGTTAGCTAACTATGGCTACACCTTC. This gives the protein CAITRGLANYGYTF.

The J gene is TRBJ1-2, the V gene TRBV27, with 9 bases fitting TRBD1. The CDR3 totals 15 residues. With 6 bases clipped from V and 3 bases from J, the junction kept 8 bases outside the gene matches. The germline V gene has CDR1 MNHEY and CDR2 SMNVEV (reference sequence). CDR3 sequence: CASSRTGQGYYGYTF. The CDR3 nucleotides read TGTGCCAGCAGCCGCACCGGACAGGGGTACTATGGCTACACCTTC.

This sequence joins TRBV2 and TRBJ1-3, with D perhaps matching TRBD1 (6 bases). Germline V CDR1 and CDR2: SNHLY, FYNNEI. V was trimmed by 6 bases and J by 1 base, leaving 13 bases between them. The CDR3 covers 15 residues. The CDR3 region is CASREPRGSGNTIYF. The DNA for the CDR3 is TGTGCCAGCAGGGAACCTAGGGGGTCTGGAAACACCATATATTTT.

J is TRBJ1-2 and V is TRBV10-2; 9 nucleotides agree with TRBD1. J gave up 2 bases and V 5 bases, and 6 bases lay outside the gene matches. Germline CDR1 and CDR2: WSHSY and SAAADI. This CDR3 comprises 15 residues. This chain's CDR3 is CASSRRQGGNYGYTF. The CDR3 DNA reads as TGCGCCAGCAGTAGACGACAGGGGGGCAACTATGGCTACACCTTC.

The chain has TRBV5-4 and TRBJ2-1; the D is unclear. V lost 2 bases and J lost 10, with 16 bases in between. This CDR3 has 14 residues. Germline V CDR1 and CDR2: SGHNT, YYREEE (reference sequence). This CDR3 is CASSFDIEQWEQFF. The DNA for the CDR3 is TGTGCCAGCAGCTTCGACATCGAACAATGGGAGCAGTTCTTC. Full variable domain (outside the CDR3, taken from reference TRBV5-4 and TRBJ2-1): ETGVTQSPTHLIKTRGQQVTLRCSSQSGHNTVSWYQQALGQGPQFIFQYYREEENGRGNFPPRFSGLQFPNYSSELNVNALELDDSALYLCASSFDIEQWEQFFGPGTRLTVL.

The chain is built from TRBV23-1 and TRBJ2-7, with TRBD1 matching over 7 bases. TRBV23-1 counts as an open reading frame of uncertain function. The CDR3 runs 14 residues. Trimming removed 7 bases from V and 2 bases from J; junction bases left unmatched: 8. In DNA form, the CDR3 reads TGCGCCAGCAAGAAGGGGGCAAATCCCTACGAGCAGTACTTC. Translation gives CASKKGANPYEQYF.

The chain employs TRBV19 and TRBJ2-2, with 10 positions matching TRBD2. Germline V gives CDR1 LNHDA, CDR2 SQIVND (reference sequence). This CDR3 comprises 17 residues. The J segment lost 6 bases and the V segment lost 2 bases, leaving 9 bases of the junction unmatched. The CDR3 here is CASSILGGTSAPGELFF. CDR3 nucleotides: TGTGCCAGTAGTATATTAGGTGGGACTAGCGCTCCCGGGGAGCTGTTTTTT.

The V gene is TRBV11-2, the J gene TRBJ2-7; 8 bases are shared with TRBD2. Looked up from germline, CDR1 is SGHAT and CDR2 is FQNNGV. The CDR3 contains 17 residues. V trimming: 3 bases; J trimming: 0 bases; junction bases outside the gene matches: 10. The CDR3 DNA follows: TGTGCCAGCAGCTTCGAGGGACTAGTTGGGATCTCCTACGAGCAGTACTTC. Its translation: CASSFEGLVGISYEQYF.

This clone was seen more than once but under ten times. V is TRBV2 and J is TRBJ1-5; D gene unclear. Germline V gives CDR1 SNHLY, CDR2 FYNNEI. Trimming cost V 2 bases and J 5 bases, with 4 bases left between them. The CDR3 sequence is 12 residues long. The CDR3 DNA is TGTGCCAGCAGTGAACCCGATCAGCCCCAGCATTTT. Its protein is CASSEPDQPQHF.

The rearrangement links TRBV11-1 to TRBJ1-1, with 7 bases matching TRBD1. Losses at the gene ends were 6 bases for V and 5 bases for J; bases not matched to a gene: 15. The CDR3 runs to 16 residues. The germline gives CDR1 SGHAT, CDR2 FQDESV (reference sequence). CDR3 nucleotide sequence: TGTGCCAGCAGGTACGACAGGGTGGAAGGAGAGACTGAAGCTTTCTTT. Amino acid sequence: CASRYDRVEGETEAFF.

This clone was recorded a few times. The chain links TRBV25-1 to TRBJ1-1, with TRBD1 identical over 9 bases. Per germline, CDR1 MGHDK and CDR2 SYGVNS. The CDR3 covers 15 residues. With V trimmed by 2 bases and J by 6 bases, 7 bases remained unmatched. CDR3 sequence: CASSERGQGHAEAFF. The DNA for the CDR3 is TGTGCCAGCAGTGAACGGGGACAGGGACACGCTGAAGCTTTCTTT.

The V and J genes are TRBV5-6 and TRBJ2-1; 13 positions agree with TRBD2. CDR3 length equals 15 residues. V lost 3 bases, J lost 4 bases, and 1 base stayed unmatched. Looked up from germline, CDR1 is SGHDT and CDR2 is YYEEEE. The CDR3 here is CASSSGLAGYNEQFF. The CDR3 DNA sequence: TGTGCCAGCAGCTCGGGACTAGCGGGATACAATGAGCAGTTCTTC.

The rearrangement links TRBV3-1 (or the pseudogene TRBV3-2) to TRBJ2-2; 11 bases align to TRBD2. V lost 4 bases and J lost 4; bases outside the gene matches: 11. The CDR3 spans 18 residues. The V gene's germline CDR1 is LGHDT and CDR2 YNNKEL (reference sequence). DNA for the CDR3: TGTGCCAGCAGCCTACGCGGACTAGCGGGTGGGGGCACCGGGGAGCTGTTTTTT. This encodes CASSLRGLAGGGTGELFF.

This clone was picked up a small number of times. The genes are TRBV29-1 and TRBJ2-4, with D perhaps TRBD1 (7 bases). Per germline, CDR1 SQVTM and CDR2 ANQGSEA. V lost 2 bases and J 8 bases, leaving 10 bases between the germline ends. CDR3 length: 12 amino acids. CDR3 in amino acids: CSVETGDYIQYF. As DNA, the CDR3 is TGCAGCGTTGAAACAGGGGACTACATTCAGTACTTC.

On this clone: Other DNA sequences in the same sample also yield this CDR3. This chain links TRBV3-1 (or the pseudogene TRBV3-2) with TRBJ1-5; 9 bases map to TRBD1. Per the germline V gene, CDR1 is LGHDT and CDR2 is YNNKEL (reference sequence). This CDR3 spans 14 amino acids. After removal of 5 bases from V and 4 bases from J, the junction contained 3 bases not matched to a gene. CDR3 region: CASSLTGGNQPQHF. CDR3 bases: TGTGCCAGCAGCTTGACAGGGGGTAATCAGCCCCAGCATTTT.

The CDR3 loop is CASSKAVSGRPYEQYF. For the CDR3, the DNA is TGTGCCAGCAGCAAAGCGGTTAGCGGGAGGCCCTACGAGCAGTACTTC. The chain has TRBV21-1 and TRBJ2-7; no check of the table's D call, TRBD2, against the DNA was made. TRBV21-1 represents a pseudogene. The CDR3 sequence is 16 residues long.

The chain links TRBV19 to TRBJ2-3; 13 bases match TRBD2. The junction had 6 bases not matched to a gene; V was cut back by 5 bases and J by 4 bases. There are 16 residues in the CDR3. Germline CDR1 is LNHDA and CDR2 is SQIVND (reference sequence). In DNA, the CDR3 is TGTGCCAGTAGTTTCCGACTAGCGGGAGGCCCAGATACGCAGTATTTT. It encodes CASSFRLAGGPDTQYF.

The J gene is TRBJ2-5, the V gene TRBV7-2; TRBD1 matches 8 bases. Germline CDR1 reads SGHTA; CDR2 reads FQGNSA. With 6 bases clipped from V and 1 base from J, the junction kept 10 bases outside the gene matches. The CDR3 loop spans 16 amino acids. The CDR3 coding sequence is TGTGCCAGCAGTAAAGGCCAGGACAGGGTCCAAGAGACCCAGTACTTC. Translated, it gives CASSKGQDRVQETQYF.

This clone was found once. This chain uses TRBV2 with TRBJ1-2; D remains ambiguous. Germline V gives CDR1 SNHLY, CDR2 FYNNEI. V lost 4 bases and J lost 4, with 10 bases in between. This CDR3 has 13 amino acids. CDR3 region: CASSVRRVYGYTF. Here the CDR3 DNA reads TGTGCCAGCAGTGTGAGGCGAGTCTATGGCTACACCTTC.

The V call is TRBV19, the J call TRBJ1-1; no definite D call. There are 12 residues in the CDR3. Trimming pared 5 bases from V and 7 bases from J, leaving 11 bases between. The germline gives CDR1 LNHDA, CDR2 SQIVND (reference sequence). CDR3 region: CASSEGLNEAFF. CDR3 nucleotides: TGTGCCAGTAGTGAGGGCCTCAATGAAGCTTTCTTT.

This chain uses TRBV4-3 with TRBJ1-5, with D uncertain. The V gene's germline CDR1 is LGHNA and CDR2 YSLEER. Trimming removed 0 bases at V and 5 bases at J, with 11 bases between. This CDR3 has 15 residues. The CDR3 protein is CASSQDQSGDQPQHF. CDR3 bases: TGCGCCAGCAGCCAAGATCAGTCAGGCGATCAGCCCCAGCATTTT.